The 18 T cell receptor beta chains below come from one sample, sequenced in a study of tumor-infiltrating lymphocytes in glioblastoma multiforme. TCRB libraries came from RNA via three nested multiplex PCR rounds. Each CDR3 protein is one row after TCRdb ran MiXCR on the multiplex PCR reads. The sample lists approximately 20,000 distinct CDR3 sequences; roughly 68% were seen once. The sequencing sample was made of peripheral blood. The receptors were sampled from a male donor with glioblastoma.

Concerning this clonotype itself: The junction departs from germline at one end; a sequencing error may be responsible. The genes are TRBV6-2 or TRBV6-3 and TRBJ2-2, with 7 bases aligning to TRBD2. Germline lookup yields CDR1 MNHEY and CDR2 SVGEGT. The CDR3 has 15 amino acids. DNA for the CDR3: TGTGCCGGCAGTTACTCCCTGGCGGGGGAAGGGGAGCTGTTTTTT. It is translated as CAGSYSLAGEGELFF.

For this clonotype: A single base separates this from a much larger clone, so it may be a read error. The chain combines TRBV5-1 with TRBJ2-1; TRBD1 matches 9 bases. The CDR3 consists of 14 residues. Germline V lookup: CDR1 SGHRS, CDR2 YFSETQ. The DNA of the CDR3 is TGCGCCGGCAGCTGGGACAGGGAATACGGTGAGCAGTTCTTC. The encoded protein is CAGSWDREYGEQFF.

Comments on this clonotype: A junction end diverges from the germline sequence, so it may reflect a read error. The V and J genes are TRBV11-2 and TRBJ2-3; the D gene is possibly TRBD2 (6 bases). The germline V gene has CDR1 SGHAT and CDR2 FQNNGV. The CDR3 covers 17 residues. In nucleotides, the CDR3 is TGTGCCAGAAGATTAGATCCTGCAAACACTAGCACGGATACGCAGTATTTT. This sequence encodes CARRLDPANTSTDTQYF.

This clonotype occurred once. Germline and junction disagree at one end, which may indicate a read error. V usage is TRBV11-3 and J usage is TRBJ1-1; D remains unclear. CDR3 length equals 13 residues. In germline, CDR1 is SGHNT, CDR2 YENEEA. CDR3 nucleotide sequence: TGTGCCAGCAGCGACGGTTCGAACACTGAGGCTTTCTTT. Residues: CASSDGSNTEAFF.

Details on this clonotype: Just one base apart from a much larger clone, this may be a read error. CDR3 region: CASSLVGRRVVTQYF. The CDR3 DNA follows: TGCGCCAGCAGCTTGGTGGGACGACGGGTCGTGACCCAGTACTTC. The chain combines TRBV5-1 with TRBJ2-5, with D perhaps given as TRBD1 or TRBD2 (5 bases each). Germline values: CDR1 SGHRS, CDR2 YFSETQ. The length of the CDR3 is 15 residues. V was pared by 0 bases and J by 7 bases, with 16 bases between.

For this clonotype: A much larger clone lies a single base off, so this may be a read error. CDR3 nucleotide sequence: TGTGCCAGCAGCCCATTGGATCCCGGGGAGCTGTTTTTT. Translated: CASSPLDPGELFF. The chain employs TRBV7-9 and TRBJ2-2; unclear D gene. The CDR3 is 13 amino acids. Trimming cost V 5 bases and J 6 bases, with 10 bases left between them. The germline V gene encodes CDR1 SEHNR and CDR2 FQNEAQ (reference sequence).

Notes on this clonotype: Sequence at one end of the junction differs from germline and may be a read error. The CDR3 reads CSANSMRVGSCEQYF. CDR3 bases: TGCAGTGCTAACTCGATGAGGGTGGGATCCTGCGAGCAGTACTTC. The genes are TRBV20-1 and TRBJ2-7, with D possibly being TRBD2 (5 bases). The CDR3 runs 15 residues. Per the germline V gene, CDR1 is DFQATT and CDR2 is SNEGSKA (reference sequence).

This clonotype was observed many times. The V gene is TRBV7-8, the J gene TRBJ2-1, with D hard to call. V was pared by 3 bases and J by 6 bases, with 9 bases between. The CDR3 covers 13 residues. Germline loops: CDR1 SGHVS, CDR2 FQNEAQ. CDR3 sequence reads: CASSLDQLNEQFF. The CDR3 coding sequence is TGTGCCAGCAGCTTGGATCAGCTCAATGAGCAGTTCTTC.

This chain connects TRBV5-6 to TRBJ2-7; 9 bases match TRBD2. The ends lost 3 bases at V and 6 bases at J; junction bases unmatched: 7. Looked up from germline, CDR1 is SGHDT and CDR2 is YYEEEE. The CDR3 totals 14 residues. Here the CDR3 DNA reads TGTGCCAGCAGCTGGCGGGAGGGCCCAGGCGAGCAGTACTTC. Its translation: CASSWREGPGEQYF.

Concerning this clonotype itself: Without the conserved terminal phenylalanine or tryptophan, this CDR3 likely stems from a read error. Because the CDR3's place on the DNA is in doubt, the DNA is left out and the CDR3 is given as listed by TCRdb. The gene calls are TRBV11-2 and TRBJ2-5; TRBD2 reflects the table's D call only, with no check against the DNA. Germline V gene data show CDR1 as SGHAT and CDR2 as FQNNGV. A total of 13 residues make up the CDR3, ends included. CDR3 region: CASSASAQETQCI.

Regarding this clonotype: A read error may produce the germline difference seen at one junction end. The V and J genes are TRBV29-1 and TRBJ1-3, with D perhaps matching TRBD1 (6 bases). Germline loops: CDR1 SQVTM, CDR2 ANQGSEA. The CDR3 is 13 residues long. The CDR3 DNA is TGCAGCGTGAGCCGGGGGGGCGGAAACACCGTATATTTT. Protein product: CSVSRGGGNTVYF.

This clonotype was detected a few times. This chain uses TRBV2 with TRBJ2-2; TRBD1 aligns across 8 bases. Germline assignment: CDR1 SNHLY and CDR2 FYNNEI. V lost 7 bases and J lost 4; bases outside the gene matches: 5. This CDR3 region has 14 residues. CDR3 region: CASNDRGSTGELFF. CDR3 sequence (DNA): TGTGCCAGCAACGACAGGGGCTCCACCGGGGAGCTGTTTTTT.

This clonotype has at least ten counts. The chain joins TRBV20-1 to TRBJ2-7, with TRBD1 identical over 8 bases. Germline loops: CDR1 DFQATT, CDR2 SNEGSKA (reference sequence). J lost 4 bases, V lost 3 bases, and 8 bases had no gene match. The CDR3 runs to 14 residues. CDR3 region: CSASRQGFEYEQYF. The DNA for the CDR3 is TGCAGTGCTAGTCGACAGGGGTTCGAGTACGAGCAGTACTTC.

The J gene is TRBJ2-7, the V gene TRBV6-5, with 8 bases lining up with TRBD1. The V segment lost 10 bases and the J segment 1 base; nucleotides outside the gene matches: 3. Germline CDR1 MNHEY, CDR2 SVGAGI. CDR3 length equals 12 residues. The CDR3 nucleotides read TGTGCCACGGGGGACAGGTCCTACGAGCAGTACTTC. This encodes CATGDRSYEQYF.

Concerning this clonotype itself: This may be a read error, as it is one base from a much larger clone. The chain is built from TRBV5-1 and TRBJ2-5; D possibly matches TRBD1 or TRBD2 (5 bases each). CDR3 length: 13 amino acids. Per germline, CDR1 SGHRS and CDR2 YFSETQ. Trimming pared 2 bases from V and 5 bases from J, leaving 10 bases between. This CDR3 reads CASSFVGTETQYF. The CDR3 region has the DNA TGCGCCAGCAGCTTTGTGGGGACCGAGACCCAGTACTTC.

This chain connects TRBV10-3 to TRBJ2-3; TRBD1 aligns across 10 bases. The ends lost 4 bases at V and 5 bases at J; junction bases unmatched: 6. The CDR3 has 15 residues. Germline V gives CDR1 ENHRY, CDR2 SYGVKD. In DNA, the CDR3 is TGTGCCATCAGTGCCGGGACAGGGGAAGGAGATACGCAGTATTTT. Protein sequence: CAISAGTGEGDTQYF.

The count of this clonotype is one. The chain links TRBV29-1 to TRBJ2-3, with D perhaps TRBD1 (5 bases). Germline CDR1 and CDR2: SQVTM and ANQGSEA. This CDR3 comprises 13 residues. In nucleotides, the CDR3 is TGCAGTGCTATAGAGCAGGGCGCAGATACGCAGTATTTT. Its protein product is CSAIEQGADTQYF.

In this sample, this clonotype turned up a few times. It is likely a read error, because the conserved phenylalanine at the end of the CDR3 is missing. The chain joins TRBV11-2 to TRBJ2-2; 8 nucleotides line up with TRBD2. Losses at the gene ends were 7 bases for V and 0 bases for J; bases not matched to a gene: 4. The CDR3 totals 15 residues. Germline CDR1 is SGHAT and CDR2 is FQNNGV. CDR3 amino acids: CASITSGTNTGELFS. The CDR3 DNA follows: TGTGCCAGCATCACTAGCGGAACGAACACCGGGGAGCTGTTTTCT.